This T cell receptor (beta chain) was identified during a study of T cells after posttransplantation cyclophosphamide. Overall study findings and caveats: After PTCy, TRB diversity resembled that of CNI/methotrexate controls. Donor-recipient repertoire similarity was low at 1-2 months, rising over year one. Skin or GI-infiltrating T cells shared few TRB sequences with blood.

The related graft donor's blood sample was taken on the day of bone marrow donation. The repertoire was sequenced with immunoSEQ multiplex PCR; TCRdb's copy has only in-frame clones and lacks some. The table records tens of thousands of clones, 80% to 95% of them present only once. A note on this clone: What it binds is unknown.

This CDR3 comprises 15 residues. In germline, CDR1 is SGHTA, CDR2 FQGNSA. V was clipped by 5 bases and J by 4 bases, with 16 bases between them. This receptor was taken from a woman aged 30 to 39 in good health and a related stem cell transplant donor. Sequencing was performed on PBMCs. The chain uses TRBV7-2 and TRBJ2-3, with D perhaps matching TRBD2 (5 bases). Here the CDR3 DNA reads TGTGCCAGCAGCCGCGAGGGTGCGGGCCCAGATACGCAGTATTTT. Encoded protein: CASSREGAGPDTQYF.